This TCR beta chain was captured in a study of T cell responses to AZD1222 COVID-19 vaccine. Study-level background: Recipients boosted at about 4 weeks or about 12 weeks are pooled. Findings and limits, study-wide: Clonal diversity may have been underestimated, and the donors were mostly white British, with more females than males. Sampling captured repertoires only after the peak T cell response. Baseline seropositivity characterized only six AZD1222 recipients.

Remarks on this clone: The target antigen is unknown.

The V gene lost 9 bases and the J gene lost 6 bases, with 15 bases spanning the gap. CDR1 is MNHEY, CDR2 SVGAGI, per germline. The CDR3 contains 14 residues. Assay: immunoSEQ multiplex PCR; the TCRdb copy retains only in-frame clones and omits some. This table has 90,000 to 130,000 clones, 70% to 90% appearing once. Here the sequenced sample was peripheral blood, taken on day 0 of AZD1222 vaccination. The chain combines TRBV6-5 with TRBJ1-6, with D perhaps TRBD1 (5 bases). This TCR derives from an adult in good health. The CDR3 DNA sequence: TGTGCCAGAATCGCTGACGGGGCTAATTCACCCCTCCACTTT. Protein sequence: CARIADGANSPLHF.